This record looks at one TCR beta chain sequence and its context. Its antigen is undetermined. An end of the junction differs from the germline gene, which may be a read error. Specified time point: late sampling 161 to 241 days after vaccination in a few convalescent patients. TCRdb re-analysed the PCR reads in MiXCR, keeping a single row per CDR3 protein. Of roughly 28,000 distinct CDR3 sequences listed, roughly 50% are singletons. The CDR3 spans 12 residues. Germline loops: CDR1 LNHNV, CDR2 YYDKDF (reference sequence). These data originate in a study of vaccination and CD4 T cells after COVID-19. Study results and limitations: 304 of 307 vaccine-specific clones from convalescent patients were spike mono-reactive.

Specimen: CD4+ T cells from blood, collected about 7 months after SARS-CoV-2 vaccination. This receptor was obtained from a human donor who had recovered from COVID-19. The chain uses TRBV15 and TRBJ1-5, with D uncertain. The CDR3 here is CATSGEGQPQHF. The CDR3 nucleotides read TGTGCCACCAGCGGAGAGGGTCAGCCCCAGCATTTT.